This T cell receptor beta chain was sequenced for a study of shared clonotypes between healthy human individuals. Study-wide results and limits: Few donors restricted represented genetic and exposure-history diversity.

Selected positively for CCR7 and CD45RO-negative, naive CD8 cells excluded terminally differentiated effector memory CD45RA+ cells. Everyone who donated was a Caucasian adult who lived in Nashville, Tennessee. The sorted-subset replicate PCRs were given about 200 ng DNA, which is approximately 30,000 T cell genomes. Sequencing used immunoSEQ multiplex PCR; TCRdb keeps in-frame clones, though not all of them. Of 800,000 to 950,000 clones listed, roughly 96% were seen once; the top ten hold less than 0.25%. Germline values: CDR1 MNHEY, CDR2 SMNVEV (reference sequence). The CDR3 has 13 amino acids. As concerns this clone: Its cognate antigen is unknown.

The gene calls are TRBV27 and TRBJ2-3, with TRBD1 matching over 8 bases. Sequencing used naive CD8+ T cells sorted from blood. This TCR came from a man younger than 45 in good health. The CDR3 protein is CTQPGQESDTQYF. CDR3 DNA: TGTACACAACCGGGACAGGAAAGTGATACGCAGTATTTT.